One and the same sample provided the 22 T cell receptor beta chains below, sequenced in a study of blood T cell repertoires in COVID-19. Clones were sequenced by immunoSEQ multiplex PCR, and TCRdb holds only the in-frame ones, with some missing. There are about 12,000 clones in the sample; roughly 80% occur only once, and about 48% lies in the top ten. The specimen sequenced was peripheral blood. The receptors originated from a man older than 75 with acute or convalescent COVID-19.

This clone ranks as medium-sized. The chain links TRBV30 to TRBJ1-2; the D gene is possibly TRBD1 (6 bases). The V end was cut by 2 bases, the J end by 1 base, with 14 bases between. The CDR3 spans 15 residues. Germline lookup yields CDR1 GTSNPN and CDR2 SVGIG (reference sequence). The CDR3, as DNA: TGTGCCTGGAGTCGTAGACAGGACGGTAACTATGGCTACACCTTC. It codes for CAWSRRQDGNYGYTF.

CDR3 nucleotide sequence: TGTGCCTGGACACCAGGGGGCGAGCAGTACTTC. Its translation: CAWTPGGEQYF. V gene TRBV30 combines with J gene TRBJ2-7, with TRBD1 matching over 7 bases. V was clipped by 4 bases and J by 6 bases; unmatched bases: 3. This CDR3 has 11 amino acids. Germline CDR1 reads GTSNPN; CDR2 reads SVGIG (reference sequence).

The V gene is TRBV27, the J gene TRBJ1-6, with TRBD1 matching over 9 bases. CDR3 length equals 13 residues. After removal of 8 bases from V and 10 bases from J, the junction contained 6 bases not matched to a gene. CDR1 is MNHEY and CDR2 is SMNVEV in the germline V gene (reference sequence). CDR3 amino acids: CASGDRAESPLHF. CDR3 coding DNA: TGTGCCAGCGGGGACAGGGCTGAGTCACCCCTCCACTTT.

In its sample, this clone was seen once. This chain uses TRBV19 with TRBJ1-4, with D unclear. The CDR3 is made up of 15 amino acids. The germline gives CDR1 LNHDA, CDR2 SQIVND (reference sequence). V shed 5 bases and J shed 5 bases, with 15 bases lying between them. CDR3: CASSDNRMLNEKLFF. CDR3 nucleotide sequence: TGTGCCAGTAGTGACAACAGAATGTTAAATGAAAAACTGTTTTTT.

V gene TRBV29-1 combines with J gene TRBJ2-3; a weak D match, TRBD2 (5 bases). V lost 7 bases and J lost 0, with 14 bases in between. This CDR3 is built from 14 residues. In germline, CDR1 is SQVTM, CDR2 ANQGSEA. CDR3 residues: CSAEAGLSTDTQYF. CDR3 coding DNA: TGCAGCGCCGAGGCCGGACTTAGCACAGATACGCAGTATTTT.

The chain couples TRBV29-1 to TRBJ2-5, with D maybe TRBD2 (6 bases). Trimming removed 7 bases from V and 0 bases from J, with 9 bases in between. Germline CDR1 and CDR2: SQVTM and ANQGSEA. The length of the CDR3 is 12 residues. CDR3 in amino acids: CSGRLDQETQYF. CDR3 nucleotides: TGCAGCGGGCGACTAGACCAAGAGACCCAGTACTTC.

V usage is TRBV6-6 and J usage is TRBJ1-4; D is uncertain. In germline, CDR1 is MNHNY, CDR2 SVGAGI (reference sequence). This CDR3 region has 13 residues. Trimming removed 5 bases at V and 8 bases at J, with 12 bases between. The CDR3 coding sequence is TGTGCCAGCAGTAACGTAAACATGGAAAAACTGTTTTTT. Translated, it gives CASSNVNMEKLFF.

J is TRBJ1-2 and V is TRBV18, with D perhaps matching TRBD1 (5 bases). CDR1 is KGHSH and CDR2 is LQKENI in the germline V gene. The V end was cut by 1 base, the J end by 2 bases, with 8 bases between. The CDR3 totals 14 residues. CDR3: CASSPQDKNYGYTF. In DNA, the CDR3 is TGTGCCAGCTCACCACAGGACAAGAACTATGGCTACACCTTC.

This clone was seen more than once but under ten times. The V call is TRBV6-2 or TRBV6-3, the J call TRBJ1-1; D is unclear. The CDR3 runs 11 residues. Germline values: CDR1 MNHEY, CDR2 SVGEGT. V gave up 6 bases and J gave up 11 bases, with 13 bases separating them. The CDR3 protein is CASSRSTEAFF. Here the CDR3 DNA reads TGTGCCAGCAGCCGTTCAACAGAGGCTTTCTTT.

The J gene is TRBJ1-2, the V gene TRBV18, with unresolved D. The germline CDR1 and CDR2 sequences are KGHSH and LQKENI. The CDR3 is made up of 15 amino acids. With 3 bases removed from V and 1 base from J, the gap between germline ends came to 12 bases. This CDR3 is CASSPIRGDNYGYTF. For the CDR3, the DNA is TGTGCCAGCTCACCGATTCGGGGAGATAACTATGGCTACACCTTC.

The chain is built from TRBV5-1 and TRBJ2-5; 9 nucleotides agree with TRBD1. The CDR3 extends over 14 amino acids. V shed 3 bases and J 4 bases; nucleotides not matched to a gene: 4. The germline V gene encodes CDR1 SGHRS and CDR2 YFSETQ. CDR3 nucleotides: TGCGCCAGCAGCTCGGACAGGGGAAGAGAGACCCAGTACTTC. It yields the protein CASSSDRGRETQYF.

This CDR3 is CASSLEHGSTEAFF. CDR3 sequence (DNA): TGTGCCAGCAGCTTAGAACACGGGAGCACTGAAGCTTTCTTT. This chain connects TRBV7-2 to TRBJ1-1; D ambiguous. Germline assignment: CDR1 SGHTA and CDR2 FQGNSA. Trimming pared 1 base from V and 4 bases from J, leaving 10 bases between. This CDR3 spans 14 amino acids.

The V gene is TRBV30, the J gene TRBJ1-6; D remains ambiguous. The ends were cut back, 7 bases at V and 10 bases at J, with 17 bases in the middle. Germline V gives CDR1 GTSNPN, CDR2 SVGIG (reference sequence). The CDR3 has 13 residues. CDR3 DNA: TGTGCCTATTTGGGAGTTCGAGGATCACCCCTCCACTTT. As protein: CAYLGVRGSPLHF.

This chain links TRBV9 with TRBJ2-7; tentative D call: TRBD2 (6 bases). The CDR3 loop spans 16 amino acids. The germline V and J ends were trimmed by 3 bases and 2 bases, with 18 bases remaining between them. The germline gives CDR1 SGDLS, CDR2 YYNGEE. The CDR3, as DNA: TGTGCCAGCAGCGGGGGAGGCGGGGACTCAACCTACGAGCAGTACTTC. It specifies CASSGGGGDSTYEQYF.

The V gene is TRBV2, the J gene TRBJ2-3; D may be TRBD1 (6 bases). CDR3 length equals 14 residues. Germline V gene sequence: CDR1 SNHLY, CDR2 FYNNEI. The V gene lost 7 bases and the J gene lost 0 bases, with 11 bases spanning the gap. CDR3 in DNA: TGTGCCAGCAAGGGGGTAACGAGCACAGATACGCAGTATTTT. This codes for CASKGVTSTDTQYF.

In this sample, this clone turned up once. The chain recombines TRBV5-1 with TRBJ1-2, with D perhaps TRBD1 (6 bases). Looked up from germline, CDR1 is SGHRS and CDR2 is YFSETQ. The V end was cut by 1 base, the J end by 5 bases, with 18 bases between. This CDR3 is 16 amino acids long. In DNA form, the CDR3 reads TGCGCCAGCAGCTTGAGGTTATCAGGGGCCGGGTATGGCTACACCTTC. Translated, it gives CASSLRLSGAGYGYTF.

This clone was observed a handful of times. The chain couples TRBV4-1 to TRBJ1-5, with unresolved D. Germline CDR1 and CDR2: MGHRA and YSYEKL. This CDR3 spans 14 amino acids. V was trimmed by 4 bases and J by 5 bases, leaving 12 bases between them. CDR3 DNA sequence: TGCGCCAGCAGCCCCCATCCCACGGATCAGCCCCAGCATTTT. It translates to CASSPHPTDQPQHF.

The gene calls are TRBV2 and TRBJ1-1; tentatively, D is TRBD1 (5 bases). This CDR3 spans 15 amino acids. Germline CDR1 SNHLY, CDR2 FYNNEI. The V and J ends lost 7 bases and 4 bases respectively, with 19 bases between them. The CDR3 is CASNGRWGGSTEAFF. The CDR3 nucleotides are TGTGCCAGCAACGGCAGATGGGGGGGGAGCACTGAAGCTTTCTTT.

V is TRBV21-1 and J is TRBJ1-5. TRBV21-1 is classified as a pseudogene. The CDR3 contains 14 residues. CDR3 in amino acids: CASSTKRGNQPQHF. The CDR3 DNA follows: TGTGCCAGCAGCACCAAACGGGGCAATCAGCCCCAGCATTTT.

V and J are TRBV11-2 and TRBJ2-1; the match to TRBD2 covers 10 bases. J gave up 9 bases and V 1 base, and 15 bases lay outside the gene matches. The germline gives CDR1 SGHAT, CDR2 FQNNGV. The CDR3 is 18 amino acids. CDR3 DNA sequence: TGTGCCAGCAGCTTAGTTCTGGGGGCGGGGACTAGCGCAATTGAGCAGTTCTTC. As protein: CASSLVLGAGTSAIEQFF.

The chain is built from TRBV7-3 and TRBJ2-3, with TRBD2 identical over 15 bases. This CDR3 has 16 residues. The V and J ends lost 3 bases and 8 bases, in that order; junction bases with no gene match: 6. In germline, CDR1 is SGHTA, CDR2 FQGTGA. CDR3 DNA: TGTGCCAGCAGCTTGGGACTAGCGGGGGGTCTCGGTACGCAGTATTTT. The encoded protein is CASSLGLAGGLGTQYF.

The V call is TRBV7-2, the J call TRBJ1-6; D ambiguous. The V end was cut by 0 bases, the J end by 0 bases, with 6 bases between. The CDR3 is 16 amino acids. CDR1 is SGHTA and CDR2 is FQGNSA in the germline V gene. DNA of the CDR3: TGTGCCAGCAGCTTAGCGGTTAGCTCCTATAATTCACCCCTCCACTTT. Translating it yields CASSLAVSSYNSPLHF.